This entry is about one TCR beta chain. This sample was taken from a study of blood T cell repertoires in COVID-19. Sequencing was performed with immunoSEQ multiplex PCR; in TCRdb, only in-frame clones are kept and a portion is missing. The sample carries approximately 130,000 clones, 75% to 90% recorded once. The germline V gene encodes CDR1 MNHEY and CDR2 SVGAGI. V was pared by 10 bases and J by 2 bases, with 10 bases of the junction left unmatched. The CDR3 has 15 amino acids. The sample was peripheral blood. This receptor was obtained from a woman in her 50s who had recovered from COVID-19. The chain couples TRBV6-5 to TRBJ1-5; 8 bases map to TRBD1. The CDR3 DNA is TGTGCCACCACCCCCCAGGGGGCCGGCAATCAGCCCCAGCATTTT. Translation gives CATTPQGAGNQPQHF.